The source of this TCR beta chain is a study of cytomegalovirus exposure and HLA in healthy donors. The study, taken as a whole, reports: Presence/absence analyses assumed roughly uniform sequencing depth across donors.

Remarks on this clone: Its target is not known.

The V end lost 0 bases, the J end lost 6 bases, and 14 bases lay between the germline ends. This CDR3 is built from 15 residues. The germline V gene has CDR1 MNHEY and CDR2 SVGAGI. This PCR relied on a set of 60 Vbeta primers and 13 Jbeta primers. TCRdb's copy holds only in-frame clones and misses some; the assay was immunoSEQ multiplex PCR. Here the sample spans 150,000 to 200,000 clones, less than 90% being singletons. Specimen: PBMCs. J is TRBJ1-2 and V is TRBV6-5; D ambiguous. The receptor was derived from a young woman in good health and CMV-seronegative. CDR3: CASSYSGGSSNGYTF. CDR3 nucleotide sequence: TGTGCCAGCAGTTACTCGGGAGGGTCTTCCAATGGCTACACCTTC.